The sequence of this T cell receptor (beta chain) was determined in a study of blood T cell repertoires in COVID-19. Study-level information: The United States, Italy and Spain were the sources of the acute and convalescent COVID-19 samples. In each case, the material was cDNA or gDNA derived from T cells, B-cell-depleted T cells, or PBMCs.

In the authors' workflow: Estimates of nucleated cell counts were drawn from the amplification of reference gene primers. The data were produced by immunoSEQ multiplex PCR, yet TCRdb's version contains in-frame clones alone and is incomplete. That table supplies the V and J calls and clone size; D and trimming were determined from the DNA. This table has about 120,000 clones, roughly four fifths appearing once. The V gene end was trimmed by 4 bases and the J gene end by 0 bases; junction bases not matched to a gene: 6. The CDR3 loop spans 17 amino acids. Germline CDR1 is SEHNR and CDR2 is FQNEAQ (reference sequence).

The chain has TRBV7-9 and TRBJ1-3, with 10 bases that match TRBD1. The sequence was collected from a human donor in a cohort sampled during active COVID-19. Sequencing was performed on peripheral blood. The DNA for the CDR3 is TGTGCCAGCAGCTGGCCGGGACAGGGGAACTCTGGAAACACCATATATTTT. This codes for CASSWPGQGNSGNTIYF. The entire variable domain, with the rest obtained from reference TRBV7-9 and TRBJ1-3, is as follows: DTGVSQNPRHKITKRGQNVTFRCDPISEHNRLYWYRQTLGQGPEFLTYFQNEAQLEKSRLLSDRFSAERPKGSFSTLEIQRTEQGDSAMYLCASSWPGQGNSGNTIYFGEGSWLTVV.